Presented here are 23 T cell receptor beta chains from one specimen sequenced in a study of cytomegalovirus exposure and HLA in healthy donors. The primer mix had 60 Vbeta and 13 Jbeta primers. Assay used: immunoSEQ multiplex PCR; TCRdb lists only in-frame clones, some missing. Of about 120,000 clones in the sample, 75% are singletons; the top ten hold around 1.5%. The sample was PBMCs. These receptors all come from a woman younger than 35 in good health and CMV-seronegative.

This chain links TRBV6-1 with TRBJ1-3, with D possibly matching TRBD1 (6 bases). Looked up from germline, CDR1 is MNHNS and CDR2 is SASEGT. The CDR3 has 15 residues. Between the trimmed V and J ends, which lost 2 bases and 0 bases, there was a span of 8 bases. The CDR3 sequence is CASSEQGYSGNTIYF. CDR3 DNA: TGTGCCAGCAGTGAACAGGGGTACTCTGGAAACACCATATATTTT.

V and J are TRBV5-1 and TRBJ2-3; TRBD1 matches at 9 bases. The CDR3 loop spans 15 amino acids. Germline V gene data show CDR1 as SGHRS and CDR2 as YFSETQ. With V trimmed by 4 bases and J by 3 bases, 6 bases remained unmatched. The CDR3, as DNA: TGCGCCAGCAGCGGCAGGACAGGGGCGACAGATACGCAGTATTTT. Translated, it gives CASSGRTGATDTQYF.

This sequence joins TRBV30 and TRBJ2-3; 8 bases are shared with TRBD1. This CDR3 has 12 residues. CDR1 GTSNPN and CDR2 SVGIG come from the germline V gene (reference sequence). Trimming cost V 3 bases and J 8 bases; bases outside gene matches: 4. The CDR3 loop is CAWRQGQGTQYF. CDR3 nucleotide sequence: TGTGCCTGGAGACAAGGACAGGGTACGCAGTATTTT.

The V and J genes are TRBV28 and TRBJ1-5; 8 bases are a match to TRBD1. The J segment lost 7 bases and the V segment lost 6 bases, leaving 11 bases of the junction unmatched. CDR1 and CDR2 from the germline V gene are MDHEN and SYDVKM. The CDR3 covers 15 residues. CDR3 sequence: CASRPDRTGNQPQHF. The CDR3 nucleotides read TGTGCCAGCAGACCGGACCGGACAGGGAACCAGCCCCAGCATTTT.

CDR3 DNA: TGTGCCAGCAGCTTAGCTTTCGGCCAGGGATTCCACGAGCAGTACTTC. Residues: CASSLAFGQGFHEQYF. V gene TRBV7-9 combines with J gene TRBJ2-7; possible D gene TRBD1, 5 bases. CDR3 size: 16 residues. The V and J ends lost 0 bases and 5 bases respectively, with 17 bases between them. In germline, CDR1 is SEHNR, CDR2 FQNEAQ (reference sequence).

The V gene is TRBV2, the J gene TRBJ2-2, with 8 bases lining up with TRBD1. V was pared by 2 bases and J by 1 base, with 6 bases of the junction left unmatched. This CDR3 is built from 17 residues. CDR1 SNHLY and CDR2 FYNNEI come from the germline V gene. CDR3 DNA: TGTGCCAGCAGTGAAAGGGGGACAGGCCTGAACACCGGGGAGCTGTTTTTT. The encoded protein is CASSERGTGLNTGELFF. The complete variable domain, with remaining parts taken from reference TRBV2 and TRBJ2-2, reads EPEVTQTPSHQVTQMGQEVILRCVPISNHLYFYWYRQILGQKVEFLVSFYNNEISEKSEIFDDQFSVERPDGSNFTLKIRSTKLEDSAMYFCASSERGTGLNTGELFFGEGSRLTVL.

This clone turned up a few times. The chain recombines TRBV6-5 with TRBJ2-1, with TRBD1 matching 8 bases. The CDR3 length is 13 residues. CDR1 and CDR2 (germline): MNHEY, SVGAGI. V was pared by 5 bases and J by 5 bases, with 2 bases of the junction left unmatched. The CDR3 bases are TGTGCCAGCAGTCTACAGGGGGACAATGAGCAGTTCTTC. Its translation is CASSLQGDNEQFF.

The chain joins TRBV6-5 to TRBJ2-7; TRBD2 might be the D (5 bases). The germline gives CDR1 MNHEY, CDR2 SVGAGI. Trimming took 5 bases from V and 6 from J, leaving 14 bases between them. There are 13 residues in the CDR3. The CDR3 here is CASSSTLRGEQYF. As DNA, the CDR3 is TGTGCCAGCAGTAGTACTTTACGGGGCGAGCAGTACTTC.

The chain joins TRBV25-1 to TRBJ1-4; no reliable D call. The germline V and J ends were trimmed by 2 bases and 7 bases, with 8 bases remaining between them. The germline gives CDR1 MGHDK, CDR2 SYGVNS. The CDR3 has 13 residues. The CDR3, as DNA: TGTGCCAGCAGTGAAATTGAGGGTGAAAAACTGTTTTTT. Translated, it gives CASSEIEGEKLFF.

CDR3 loop: CASSPRRGDWISEAFF. The CDR3 region has the DNA TGTGCCAGCTCACCACGTCGGGGAGACTGGATTTCTGAAGCTTTCTTT. This rearrangement joins TRBV18 to TRBJ1-1, with unresolved D. Trimming took 1 base from V and 6 from J, leaving 18 bases between them. The CDR3 runs to 16 residues. The germline V gene encodes CDR1 KGHSH and CDR2 LQKENI. Complete variable domain (other parts from reference TRBV18 and TRBJ1-1): NAGVMQNPRHLVRRRGQEARLRCSPMKGHSHVYWYRQLPEEGLKFMVYLQKENIIDESGMPKERFSAEFPKEGPSILRIQQVVRGDSAAYFCASSPRRGDWISEAFFGQGTRLTVV.

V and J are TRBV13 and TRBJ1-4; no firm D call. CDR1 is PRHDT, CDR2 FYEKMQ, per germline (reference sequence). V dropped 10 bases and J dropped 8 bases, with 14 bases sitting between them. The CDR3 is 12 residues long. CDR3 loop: CAIRERAEKLFF. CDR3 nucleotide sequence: TGTGCCATCCGGGAGCGGGCCGAAAAACTGTTTTTT.

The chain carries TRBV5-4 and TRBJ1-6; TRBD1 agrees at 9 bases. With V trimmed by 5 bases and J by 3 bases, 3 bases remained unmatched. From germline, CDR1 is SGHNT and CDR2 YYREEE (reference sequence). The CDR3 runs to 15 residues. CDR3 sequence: CASRRQGVYNSPLHF. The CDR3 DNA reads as TGTGCCAGCAGAAGACAGGGGGTCTATAATTCACCCCTCCACTTT.

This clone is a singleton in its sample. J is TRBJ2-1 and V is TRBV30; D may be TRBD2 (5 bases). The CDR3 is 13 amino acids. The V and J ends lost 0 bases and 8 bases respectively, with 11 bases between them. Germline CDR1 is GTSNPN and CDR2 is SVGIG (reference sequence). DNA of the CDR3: TGTGCCTGGAGTGTAACCCGCGGGTATGAGCAGTTCTTC. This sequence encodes CAWSVTRGYEQFF.

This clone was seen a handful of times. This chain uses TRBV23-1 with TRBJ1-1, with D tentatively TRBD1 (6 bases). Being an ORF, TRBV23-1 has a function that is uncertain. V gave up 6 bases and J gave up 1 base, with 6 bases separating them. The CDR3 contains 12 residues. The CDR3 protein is CASRGGNTEAFF. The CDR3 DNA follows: TGCGCCAGCAGAGGGGGGAACACTGAAGCTTTCTTT.

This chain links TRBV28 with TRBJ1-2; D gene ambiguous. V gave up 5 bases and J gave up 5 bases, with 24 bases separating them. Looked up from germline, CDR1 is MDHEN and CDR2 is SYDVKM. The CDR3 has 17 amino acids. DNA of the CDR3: TGTGCCAGCAGTCCCCGAAGAGGGTGGGTCGAAGATTATGGCTACACCTTC. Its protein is CASSPRRGWVEDYGYTF.

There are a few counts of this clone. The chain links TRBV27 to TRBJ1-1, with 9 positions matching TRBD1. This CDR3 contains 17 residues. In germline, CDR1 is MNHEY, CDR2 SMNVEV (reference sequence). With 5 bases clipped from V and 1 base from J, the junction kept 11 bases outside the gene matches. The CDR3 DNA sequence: TGTGCCAGCAGTGGGCCGGGACAGGGTACTGCGAACACTGAAGCTTTCTTT. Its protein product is CASSGPGQGTANTEAFF.

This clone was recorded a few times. For the CDR3, the DNA is TGCGCCAGCAGCCGAGGGACAGGAGACTATGGCTACACCTTC. Its protein product is CASSRGTGDYGYTF. The gene calls are TRBV4-1 and TRBJ1-2; 8 bases line up with TRBD1. V shed 4 bases, J shed 3 bases, and the junction held 4 bases outside the gene matches. The CDR3 totals 14 residues. CDR1 and CDR2 (germline): MGHRA, YSYEKL.

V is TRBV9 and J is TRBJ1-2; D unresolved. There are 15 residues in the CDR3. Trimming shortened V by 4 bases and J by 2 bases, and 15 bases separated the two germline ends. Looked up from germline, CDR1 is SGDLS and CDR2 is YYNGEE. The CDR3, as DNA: TGTGCCAGCAGCCCTTTTGGCGGGCCGAACTATGGCTACACCTTC. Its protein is CASSPFGGPNYGYTF. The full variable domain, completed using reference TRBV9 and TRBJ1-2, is DSGVTQTPKHLITATGQRVTLRCSPRSGDLSVYWYQQSLDQGLQFLIQYYNGEERAKGNILERFSAQQFPDLHSELNLSSLELGDSALYFCASSPFGGPNYGYTFGSGTRLTVV.

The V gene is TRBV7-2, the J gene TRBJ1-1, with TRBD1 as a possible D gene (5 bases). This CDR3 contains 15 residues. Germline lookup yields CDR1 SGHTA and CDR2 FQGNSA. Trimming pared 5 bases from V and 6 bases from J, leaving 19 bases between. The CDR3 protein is CASSPLGGGRAEAFF. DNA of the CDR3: TGTGCCAGCAGCCCCCTGGGGGGGGGTAGGGCTGAAGCTTTCTTT. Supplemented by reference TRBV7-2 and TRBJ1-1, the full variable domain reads GAGVSQSPSNKVTEKGKDVELRCDPISGHTALYWYRQSLGQGLEFLIYFQGNSAPDKSGLPSDRFSAERTGGSVSTLTIQRTQQEDSAVYLCASSPLGGGRAEAFFGQGTRLTVV.

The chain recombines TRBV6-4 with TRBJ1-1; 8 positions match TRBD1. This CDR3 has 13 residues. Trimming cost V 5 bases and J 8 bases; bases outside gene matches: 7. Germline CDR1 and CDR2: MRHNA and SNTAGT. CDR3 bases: TGTGCCAGCAGTTACGACGGACAGGGAGAAGCTTTCTTT. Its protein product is CASSYDGQGEAFF.

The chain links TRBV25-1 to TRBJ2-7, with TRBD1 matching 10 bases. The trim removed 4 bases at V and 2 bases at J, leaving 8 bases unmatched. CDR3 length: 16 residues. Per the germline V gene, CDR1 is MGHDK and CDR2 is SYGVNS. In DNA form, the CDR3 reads TGTGCCAGCAGTGCTTTCTCGGGACAGGGGACCTACGAGCAGTACTTC. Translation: CASSAFSGQGTYEQYF.

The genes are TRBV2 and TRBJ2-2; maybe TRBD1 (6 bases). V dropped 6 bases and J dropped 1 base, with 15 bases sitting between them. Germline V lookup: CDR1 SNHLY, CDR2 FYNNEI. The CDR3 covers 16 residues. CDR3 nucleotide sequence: TGTGCCAGCAGCCATCAGGGGTGGGGGAACACCGGGGAGCTGTTTTTT. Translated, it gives CASSHQGWGNTGELFF.

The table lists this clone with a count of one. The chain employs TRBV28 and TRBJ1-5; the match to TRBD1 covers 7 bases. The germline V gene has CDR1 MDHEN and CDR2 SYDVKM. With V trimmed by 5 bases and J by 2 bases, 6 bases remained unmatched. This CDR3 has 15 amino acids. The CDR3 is CASSTTGVGNQPQHF. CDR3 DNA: TGTGCCAGCAGTACAACAGGGGTCGGCAATCAGCCCCAGCATTTT.